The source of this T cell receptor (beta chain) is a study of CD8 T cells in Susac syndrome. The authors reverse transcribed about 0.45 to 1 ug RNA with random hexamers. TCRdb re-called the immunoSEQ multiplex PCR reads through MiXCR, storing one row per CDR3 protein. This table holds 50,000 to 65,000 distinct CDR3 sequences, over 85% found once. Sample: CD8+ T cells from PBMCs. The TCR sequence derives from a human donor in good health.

The CDR3 DNA follows: TGCAGCATAAGGGACAGCAGGTCCTACGAGCAGTACTTC. Translated, it gives CSIRDSRSYEQYF. The J gene is TRBJ2-7, the V gene TRBV29-1, with 7 bases aligning to TRBD1. This CDR3 spans 13 amino acids. J was trimmed by 1 base and V by 8 bases; bases with no gene match: 8. Germline V CDR1 and CDR2: SQVTM, ANQGSEA.